This T cell receptor beta chain was captured by sequencing in a study of cytomegalovirus exposure and HLA in healthy donors. The PCR ran on 60 Vbeta and 13 Jbeta primers. Produced via immunoSEQ multiplex PCR; TCRdb's table is partial and in-frame only. The data contain approximately 97,000 clones, 65% to 85% of them singletons. V lost 4 bases, J lost 4 bases, and 13 bases lay in between. Per the germline V gene, CDR1 is SGHNT and CDR2 is YYREEE (reference sequence). The CDR3 covers 14 residues. The source is a man in his forties in good health and CMV-seropositive. Sequenced material: PBMCs. The V call is TRBV5-4, the J call TRBJ2-3; perhaps TRBD2 as D (6 bases). CDR3 sequence reads: CASSPDGTSDTQYF. CDR3 sequence (DNA): TGTGCCAGCAGCCCCGACGGGACTTCAGATACGCAGTATTTT.